The next 5 T cell receptor beta chains were all read from a single sample in a study of beta chain features in type 1 diabetes. Reverse transcription of all isolated RNA meant that expressed TCRB transcripts were sequenced. Some clones are missing from TCRdb's copy, which holds only in-frame ones; the method was immunoSEQ multiplex PCR. The table lists about 180,000 clones, more than 10% of them singletons. The specimen was central memory CD4+ T cells from blood. The receptors come from a woman aged 18-29 years in good health.

This clone has a handful of counts. This rearrangement joins TRBV6-5 to TRBJ1-5, with TRBD1 matching over 8 bases. V lost 6 bases and J lost 5; bases outside the gene matches: 6. Germline V gene data show CDR1 as MNHEY and CDR2 as SVGAGI. There are 14 residues in the CDR3. CDR3 sequence reads: CASSKTGDYQPQHF. The CDR3 nucleotides are TGTGCCAGCAGCAAGACAGGGGACTATCAGCCCCAGCATTTT.

This clone came up a few times. The V and J genes are TRBV7-8 and TRBJ1-4; a possible D gene is TRBD1 (6 bases). Germline V gives CDR1 SGHVS, CDR2 FQNEAQ. V lost 6 bases and J lost 5, with 13 bases in between. The CDR3 has 14 residues. In DNA form, the CDR3 reads TGTGCCAGCAGTGCAGGGGAGGGAAATGAAAAACTGTTTTTT. This sequence encodes CASSAGEGNEKLFF.

This clone came up a few times. CDR3 sequence (DNA): TGTGCCAGCAGCCGGACAGGGCTCGGGTATGGCTACACCTTC. Translating gives CASSRTGLGYGYTF. The chain has TRBV7-2 and TRBJ1-2, with 8 bases identical to TRBD1. V lost 5 bases, J lost 5 bases, and 7 bases stayed unmatched. CDR1 and CDR2 from the germline V gene are SGHTA and FQGNSA. This CDR3 comprises 14 residues.

The CDR3 sequence: CASSLSRLQGAGYTF. DNA for the CDR3: TGTGCCAGCAGCTTAAGTAGGTTGCAGGGGGCTGGCTACACCTTC. The chain recombines TRBV7-9 with TRBJ1-2; 8 positions agree with TRBD1. The V and J ends lost 2 bases and 7 bases, in that order; junction bases with no gene match: 9. Germline CDR1 and CDR2: SEHNR and FQNEAQ (reference sequence). The CDR3 has 15 amino acids.

V usage is TRBV5-1 and J usage is TRBJ2-2, with D unresolved. This CDR3 spans 13 amino acids. CDR1 is SGHRS, CDR2 YFSETQ, per germline. Trimming cost V 0 bases and J 4 bases, with 4 bases left between them. The CDR3: CASSLASTGELFF. CDR3 DNA sequence: TGCGCCAGCAGCTTGGCCAGCACCGGGGAGCTGTTTTTT. Full variable domain (rest looked up from reference TRBV5-1 and TRBJ2-2): KAGVTQTPRYLIKTRGQQVTLSCSPISGHRSVSWYQQTPGQGLQFLFEYFSETQRNKGNFPGRFSGRQFSNSRSEMNVSTLELGDSALYLCASSLASTGELFFGEGSRLTVL.